The 9 T cell receptor beta chains below all came from one sample that was sequenced in a study of T cells expressing NK-cell markers. Reanalyzing the 5' RACE reads, TCRdb keeps one entry per CDR3 protein, without DNA. Its table records about 440,000 distinct CDR3 sequences. Source material: blood T cells: a sorted CD56 or NKG2C T cell subset, CD4+ or CD8+ T cells, or bulk PBMC T cells (not recorded which). These receptors came from a woman aged 18-69 years in good health.

The V and J genes are TRBV7-6 and TRBJ2-5. This CDR3 comprises 15 residues. CDR1 is SGHVS and CDR2 is FNYEAQ in the germline V gene. The CDR3 protein is CASSLGEVYQETQYF.

The CDR3 spells CASSWGGTAYEQYF. The rearrangement links TRBV7-3 to TRBJ2-7; TCRdb lists TRBD1, though no DNA is available to test this call. Looked up from germline, CDR1 is SGHTA and CDR2 is FQGTGA. This CDR3 contains 14 residues.

The J gene is TRBJ2-2, the V gene TRBV28; as DNA is missing, the TRBD2 call by TCRdb cannot be tested. The germline V gene encodes CDR1 MDHEN and CDR2 SYDVKM. The CDR3 loop spans 14 amino acids. The CDR3 is CASSWEGDTGELFF.

The chain uses TRBV19 and TRBJ2-1; TCRdb lists TRBD2, though no DNA is available to test this call. The CDR3 has 15 amino acids. Germline lookup yields CDR1 LNHDA and CDR2 SQIVND (reference sequence). The CDR3 region is CASSVGLAAYNEQFF.

V and J are TRBV12-3 or TRBV12-4 and TRBJ2-3; TCRdb outputs TRBD1, but without DNA this stays unchecked. The CDR3 is 14 residues long. The chain's CDR3 is CASSLRGGTDTQYF.

The chain carries TRBV28 and TRBJ2-7. The germline gives CDR1 MDHEN, CDR2 SYDVKM. The CDR3 is 14 amino acids. CDR3 amino acids: CASSLFSGSYEQYF.

The V call is TRBV28, the J call TRBJ2-7; the TCRdb D gene call, TRBD2, has no DNA to confirm it. Germline V gene sequence: CDR1 MDHEN, CDR2 SYDVKM. The CDR3 contains 15 residues. The CDR3 spells CASSTRAGGTYEQYF.

Here the CDR3 reads CATSDLLLCTGNSSTDTQYF. V gene TRBV24-1 combines with J gene TRBJ2-3; the D gene TCRdb calls, TRBD1, cannot be checked with no DNA. This CDR3 has 20 amino acids. Germline values: CDR1 KGHDR, CDR2 SFDVKD.

The chain employs TRBV7-2 and TRBJ2-1; TCRdb reports TRBD2, a call that lacks DNA to check it against. Germline CDR1 and CDR2: SGHTA and FQGNSA. The CDR3 consists of 15 residues. The CDR3 loop reads CASSSPGTSGHEQFF.